This T cell receptor beta chain was found in a study of cytomegalovirus exposure and HLA in healthy donors (dated by TCRdb to the late 2010s). Describing the broader study: According to an earlier analysis of 450 to 650 of the donors, about 179 million T cells yielded roughly 100 million unique TCR beta sequences and approximately 280 Gb of sequence data. Donor age, sex, ethnicity and CMV serostatus were compiled alongside the repertoire data. The study profiled the T cell repertoires of 500 to 800 subjects by immunosequencing and related them to cytomegalovirus serostatus. On average, roughly 240,000 unique TCR beta nucleotide sequences were sequenced per donor among a few hundred genotyped donors of the cohort, with roughly 18% of those sequences being non-productive. The number of donors typed differed by locus, with roughly 629-640 for A, B, C, DRB1 and DQB1, roughly 550 for DQA1, 606 for DPA1, and some 470 for DPB1. In an earlier analysis of 587 of the donors, high-throughput TCR beta sequencing was used to judge whether each TCR beta V gene segment behaved as functional or pseudogenic. Roughly 310 gigabases of sequencing data and 78 million or so unique TCR sequences were included in an early release covering several hundred HLA-typed donors. The study was designed to test whether signatures of past pathogen exposure could be identified by cataloging public T cell receptors. Because of strong linkage in the cohort, four to six DR-DQ haplotypes were treated as single units for association and clustering. Class I and class II HLA loci were covered by the typing at four-digit resolution. To study patterns of TCR occurrence, a later analysis re-analyzed previously published TCR beta repertoires from 600 to 750 donors and added high-resolution HLA genotyping. In the later analysis, no new phenotypic data were used to find candidate immune exposures; instead, reliance was placed on TCR beta sequences and their occurrence across donors. Every repertoire in the discovery cohort had been generated on one and the same sequencing platform. The genetic ancestry cluster associated with self-reported Caucasian donors included 65% to 90% of the 398 genotyped donors. A later genetic analysis took genome-wide SNP genotypes for about three fifths of the 666 donors and used that subset as a discovery cohort. To predict cytomegalovirus infection status, the study combined high-throughput TCR immunosequencing, statistical association of individual TCRs with disease status, and machine learning. In addition to the first cohort of 650 to 750 subjects, a separate validation cohort of approximately 130 different subjects was used.

With regard to this clone: What antigen it recognizes has not been identified.

Here V drops 8 bases and J drops 3 bases, and the junction holds 6 bases not matched to any gene. The CDR3 goes from the cysteine to the phenylalanine over 13 residues. The DNA shown is the 39-base CDR3, in frame from base 1. Sequences PRHDT (CDR1) and FYEKMQ (CDR2) are obtained from the germline V gene (reference sequence). Receptor amplification or capture employed the immunoSEQ multiplex PCR assay. The multiplex PCR relied on a mix of 60 forward primers for TCR Vbeta segments and 13 reverse primers for TCR Jbeta segments. A multiplex PCR assay on genomic DNA amplified the CDR3 region of rearranged TCR beta genes. Amplified TCR beta libraries were sequenced as 87-base-pair reads on the Illumina HiSeq System. Concerning the study's data processing: Across the 700 or so repertoires, a later analysis counted about 81 million unique TCR beta chains, roughly 11 million of which were shared by at least two donors. To remove PCR and sequencing errors, raw reads were error-corrected and collapsed into unique sequences using a nearest-neighbor algorithm that merged closely related sequences. To assign V, D and J gene segments, CDR3 sequences were aligned to IMGT reference sequences. For a sequence to be retained, at least a six-nucleotide match to both a V gene segment and a J gene segment was required. A rearrangement counted as productive if the CDR3 had no stop codons and remained in frame with V and J, and every other rearrangement counted as non-productive. Following IMGT convention, CDR3 was defined as the stretch from the second conserved V-encoded cysteine to the conserved J-encoded phenylalanine. The earlier analysis of 500 to 600 of the donors excluded sequences that lacked an unambiguous match to a single V gene segment. An earlier analysis of 587 of the donors classified V segments as functional when productive rearrangements were above 56.7% and as segregating when the standard deviation between donors was above 5%. A statistical classification framework was built for diagnosing cytomegalovirus status from the catalog of TCR beta chain sequences. In a later analysis, V and J genes were assigned by comparing TCR nucleotide sequences against IMGT/GENE-DB human TR gene sequences. Using the TCRdist pipeline, a later analysis assigned CDR3 sequences along with most-parsimonious VDJ recombination scenarios. In a later analysis, each TCR beta chain was defined by its CDR3 amino acid sequence together with its V-gene family, and reads without a unique V-gene family were excluded. To address suspected cross-contamination and a sequencing artifact, a later analysis removed approximately 590 highly shared, low-generation-probability nucleotide sequences. In a later analysis, a clonal expansion index for each public chain was calculated from normalized within-repertoire ranks of inferred template counts. A later analysis computed generation probabilities with a VDJ recombination model fitted to out-of-frame rearrangements, and checked the results against IGoR. Hypergeometric tests were used in a later analysis to score TCR-TCR, TCR-HLA and TCR-CMV co-occurrence, with a repertoire-size bias correction applied to the TCR pairs. To estimate false discovery rates, a later analysis permuted the HLA or CMV assignments 20 times. In a later analysis, co-occurring TCRs were grouped with DBSCAN, and TCRdist sequence similarity was added when clustering was performed within HLA-allele-positive subsets. Co-occurrence clustering excluded repertoires with fewer than 30,000 or more than 120,000 public chains, plus five with anomalous nucleotide sharing. Imported from immuneACCESS, the table was reduced by TCRdb to in-frame sequences with V and J called. These copies leave out some clones; in studies compared against another copy, an unresolved V gene accounts for under half, and the cause of the remainder is not known. The DNA gave D and trimming, while V, J and clone size come from that table. The record for this sample contains around 160,000 clones. The ten largest clones represent around 1.6% of the sample.

In total, over 600 healthy bone marrow donors made up the cohort. All cohort members were sampled while nominally healthy, although unrecorded immune exposures were likely present. The donor was CMV seronegative and was included in the group of under 450 seronegative cohort members. Every donor gave a peripheral blood sample, and the peripheral blood mononuclear cells from that sample were used for TCR beta sequencing. The Qiagen DNeasy Blood Extraction Kit was used to extract genomic DNA from the blood cell samples. The investigation overall reported the following: According to a later genetic analysis, donors in an Asian-associated ancestry cluster had fewer N-insertions in productive TCRs than the approximately 700-donor mean. The presence/absence analyses assumed that sequencing depth was roughly uniform across donors, and that assumption may not be true. In vitro tests confirmed that a few of the cytomegalovirus-associated TCR beta chains recognize cytomegalovirus antigens. Cytomegalovirus status was reported to be diagnosed by the classifier with high specificity and sensitivity in both the original and validation cohorts. In a later analysis, most CMV-associated TCR beta chains were found to appear HLA-restricted, with HLA associations seemingly driven largely by CMV exposure. HLA typing was unavailable for some donors at each locus, so association tests used only the typed subset. Broadly in line with IMGT annotations, most TCR beta V segments showed up in productive rearrangements about 87% or about 30% of the time in an earlier analysis of approximately 640 of the donors. Only TCR beta chains were sequenced in this cohort, and the absence of alpha or paired-chain data limited detectable features. Correlated functional status among segregating V segments might be attributable to linkage disequilibrium, but an unknown experimental factor could not be ruled out. Assigning TCR associations to individual alleles was difficult when HLA alleles, especially DR and DQ, strongly co-occurred. A cluster of highly shared sequence variants was judged likely to be a technical artifact of the sequencing pipeline. In a later analysis, several top co-occurrence clusters were reported to appear linked to parvovirus B19, influenza, CMV and Epstein-Barr virus. Some IMGT-functional V segments, including TRBV6-2 and TRBV6-3, could not be distinguished by the 87-base-pair reads and were therefore excluded. Compared with equally common non-associated chains, HLA-associated TCR beta chains in a later analysis were more clonally expanded and had lower generation probabilities. A further reported finding was that TCR beta sequences accurately predicted the HLA-A and HLA-B alleles for most subjects in the first cohort. In a later analysis, about 17,000 TCR beta sequences were associated with specific HLA alleles at a false discovery rate of 0.05. Most TCR sequences were seen in very few donors, while some public TCRs were found in many individuals. In the study, some 160 TCR beta chains were listed as associated with cytomegalovirus. A later analysis found that TCR association rates varied across HLA loci, with DRB1 alleles showing the most associated TCRs and HLA-C alleles the fewest. V-gene and J-gene trimming of TCR beta chains was associated with a missense DCLRE1C variant in a later genetic analysis, and the association was replicated in an independent cohort. It was suggested by the authors that the approach could potentially be generalized to other disease states and immunological phenotypes. Because counts were too low, roughly 18 rarely observed V segments, including chromosome 9 orphons, were left out of the earlier analysis of some 640 of the donors. CMV serostatus was the only immune exposure information available for the cohort.

This receptor was obtained from a woman aged 45-60 years in good health and CMV-seronegative. Source material: PBMCs. The chain employs TRBV13 and TRBJ2-5, and 7 junction bases match TRBD1. The CDR3 reads as follows: CASRGQKKETQYF. The DNA sequence is as follows: TGTGCCAGCCGGGGACAGAAAAAAGAGACCCAGTACTTC.